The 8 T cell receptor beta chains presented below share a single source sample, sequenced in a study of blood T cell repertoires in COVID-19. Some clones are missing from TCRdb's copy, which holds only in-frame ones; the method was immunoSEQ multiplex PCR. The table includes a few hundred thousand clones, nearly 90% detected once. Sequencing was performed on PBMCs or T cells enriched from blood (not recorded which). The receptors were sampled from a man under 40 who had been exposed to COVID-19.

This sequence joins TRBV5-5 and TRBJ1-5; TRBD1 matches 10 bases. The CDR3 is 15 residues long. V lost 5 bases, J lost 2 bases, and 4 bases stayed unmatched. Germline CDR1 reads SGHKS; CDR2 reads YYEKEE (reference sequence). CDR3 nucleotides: TGTGCCAGCAGTGGACAGGGGGAGGGCAATCAGCCCCAGCATTTT. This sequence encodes CASSGQGEGNQPQHF.

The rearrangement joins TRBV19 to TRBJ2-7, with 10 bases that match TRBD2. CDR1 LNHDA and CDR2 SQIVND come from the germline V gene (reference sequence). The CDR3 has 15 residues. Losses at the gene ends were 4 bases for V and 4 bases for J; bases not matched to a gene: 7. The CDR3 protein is CASSTSSGGTYEQYF. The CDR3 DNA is TGTGCCAGTAGTACGAGTAGCGGGGGGACATACGAGCAGTACTTC.

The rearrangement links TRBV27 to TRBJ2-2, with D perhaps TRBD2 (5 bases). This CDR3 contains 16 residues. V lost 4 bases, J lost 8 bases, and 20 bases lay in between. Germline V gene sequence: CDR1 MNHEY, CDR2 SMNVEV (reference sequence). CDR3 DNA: TGTGCCAGCAGTTCCCAACTATCGGGGTTATCAGGGGAGCTGTTTTTT. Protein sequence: CASSSQLSGLSGELFF.

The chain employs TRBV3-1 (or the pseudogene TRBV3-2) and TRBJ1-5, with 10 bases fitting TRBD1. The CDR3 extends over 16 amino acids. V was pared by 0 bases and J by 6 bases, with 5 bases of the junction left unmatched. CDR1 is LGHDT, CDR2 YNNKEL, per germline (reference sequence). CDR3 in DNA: TGTGCCAGCAGCCAAGATGTTGGGACAGGGGTTCAGCCCCAGCATTTT. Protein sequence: CASSQDVGTGVQPQHF.

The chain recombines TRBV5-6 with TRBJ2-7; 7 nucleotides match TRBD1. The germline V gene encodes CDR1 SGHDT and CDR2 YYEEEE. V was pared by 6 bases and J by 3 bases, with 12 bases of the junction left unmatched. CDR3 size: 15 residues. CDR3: CASKLTGPSYYEQYF. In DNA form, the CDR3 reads TGTGCCAGCAAACTGACAGGGCCGTCATACTACGAGCAGTACTTC.

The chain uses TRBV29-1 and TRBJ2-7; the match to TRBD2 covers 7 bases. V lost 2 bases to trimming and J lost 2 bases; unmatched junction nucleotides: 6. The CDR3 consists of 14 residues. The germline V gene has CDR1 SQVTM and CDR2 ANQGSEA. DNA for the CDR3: TGCAGCGTTGAATCGACGGGGGGAACCTACGAGCAGTACTTC. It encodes CSVESTGGTYEQYF.

CDR3 sequence: CASSFIRTEAFF. The CDR3 DNA sequence: TGTGCCAGCAGCTTTATCCGCACTGAAGCTTTCTTT. The chain employs TRBV7-9 and TRBJ1-1; D not certain. The CDR3 runs 12 residues. Germline V lookup: CDR1 SEHNR, CDR2 FQNEAQ (reference sequence). V shed 3 bases and J shed 4 bases, with 6 bases lying between them.

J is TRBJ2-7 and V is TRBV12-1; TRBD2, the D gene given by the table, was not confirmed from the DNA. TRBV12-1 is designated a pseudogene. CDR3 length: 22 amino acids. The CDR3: CASSFYHPCRTSGGTTSYEQYF. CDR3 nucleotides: TGTGCCAGCAGCTTTTACCATCCTTGCCGTACTAGCGGGGGGACAACCTCCTACGAGCAGTACTTC.